This T cell receptor (beta chain) stems from a study of blood T cell repertoires in COVID-19. TCRdb's table, derived via immunoSEQ multiplex PCR, lists solely in-frame clones and lacks some. The profile shows 30,000 to 40,000 clones, around 88% of them singletons. This TCR was sampled from a human donor in a cohort sampled during active COVID-19. Input material: peripheral blood.

In DNA, the CDR3 is TGTGCCAGCAGCCCCCGAACACTAGCGGGAGGACGCACAGATACGCAGTATTTT. It encodes CASSPRTLAGGRTDTQYF. The chain joins TRBV9 to TRBJ2-3; 12 nucleotides match TRBD2. The CDR3 loop spans 18 amino acids. Germline V CDR1 and CDR2: SGDLS, YYNGEE. V shed 4 bases and J 1 base; nucleotides not matched to a gene: 10.